The clone carrying this T cell receptor (beta chain) showed up many times. These data come from a study of CD8 T cells in ankylosing spondylitis. A single record per CDR3 protein comes from TCRdb applying MiXCR to the 5' RACE reads. The sample gives some 130,000 distinct CDR3 sequences, about 7% of which show up once; around 12% is in the top ten. This CDR3 has 15 residues. Deletions cut 0 bases from V and 3 bases from J, with 10 bases between. Germline CDR1 reads ENHRY; CDR2 reads SYGVKD. The sequence was collected from a female donor with ankylosing spondylitis or in good health (not recorded which). The sequenced material came from blood, either unsorted or a sorted T cell fraction (not recorded which). The chain employs TRBV10-3 and TRBJ2-3; D is ambiguous. CDR3: CAISESGKVTDTQYF. CDR3 sequence (DNA): TGTGCCATCAGTGAGTCAGGGAAGGTAACAGATACGCAGTATTTT.